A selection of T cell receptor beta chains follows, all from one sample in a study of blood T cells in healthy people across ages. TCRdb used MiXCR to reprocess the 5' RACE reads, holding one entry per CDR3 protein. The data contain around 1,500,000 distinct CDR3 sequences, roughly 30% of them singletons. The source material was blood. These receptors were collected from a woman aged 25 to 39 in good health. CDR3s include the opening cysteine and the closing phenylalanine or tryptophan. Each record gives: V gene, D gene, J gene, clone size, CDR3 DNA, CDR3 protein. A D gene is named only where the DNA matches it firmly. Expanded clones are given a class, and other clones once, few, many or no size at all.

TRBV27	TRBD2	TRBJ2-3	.	TGTGCCTGCAGCCGCCTGACTAGCCAGGACACAGATACGCAGTATTTT	CACSRLTSQDTDTQYF
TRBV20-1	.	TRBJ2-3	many	TGCAGTGCTACCTCTGCCGTAGATACGCAGTATTTT	CSATSAVDTQYF
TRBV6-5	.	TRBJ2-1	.	TGTGCCAGCAGTAGAGGAACCGGGACAAGGAATGAGCAGTTCTTC	CASSRGTGTRNEQFF
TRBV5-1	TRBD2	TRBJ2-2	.	TGCGCCAGCAACCTAGCGGAGGTTCCCGGGGAGCTGTTTTTT	CASNLAEVPGELFF
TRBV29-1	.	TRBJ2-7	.	TGCAGCGTTGATACGGACTACGAGCAGTACTTC	CSVDTDYEQYF
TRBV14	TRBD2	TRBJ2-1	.	TGTGCCAGCAACCGGGGACTAGAACTTTACAATGAGCAGTTCTTC	CASNRGLELYNEQFF
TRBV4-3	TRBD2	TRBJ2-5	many	TGCGCCAGCAGCCAAGATTGGCGGGGGCCAGCGGGAGGAGAGACCCAGTACTTC	CASSQDWRGPAGGETQYF
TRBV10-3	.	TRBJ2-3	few	TGTGCCATCAGGAGGGGCGGCACAGATACGCAGTATTTT	CAIRRGGTDTQYF
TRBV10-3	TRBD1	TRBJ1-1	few	TGTGCCATCTACGACGGGGACAGGGGAACTGAAGCTTTCTTT	CAIYDGDRGTEAFF
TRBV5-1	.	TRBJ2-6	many	TGTGCCAGCAGCACATCTTCTGGGGCCAACGTCCTGACTTTC	CASSTSSGANVLTF
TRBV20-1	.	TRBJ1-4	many	TGCAGTGCCGCTTTTGGCGGGACCAATGAAAAACTGTTTTTT	CSAAFGGTNEKLFF
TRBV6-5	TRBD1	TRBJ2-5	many	TGTGCCAGCACACAGGGGGCGGGCGAGACCCAGTACTTC	CASTQGAGETQYF
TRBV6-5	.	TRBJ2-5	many	TGTGCCAGCAGTTACTCGAGACAGCTCCAAGAGACCCAGTACTTC	CASSYSRQLQETQYF
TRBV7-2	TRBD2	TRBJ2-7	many	TGTGCCAGCAGCTTAGGAGGACTAGGGGCCTACGAGCAGTACTTC	CASSLGGLGAYEQYF
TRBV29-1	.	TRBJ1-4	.	TGCAGCGTTGAGGCAGAAAAACTGTTTTTT	CSVEAEKLFF